The 20 T cell receptor beta chains reported below all come from one sample, sequenced in a study of blood T cell repertoires in COVID-19. TCRdb keeps only in-frame clones here, not all; method: immunoSEQ multiplex PCR. This table holds 200,000 to 250,000 clones, 87% found once. The specimen was PBMCs or T cells enriched from blood (not recorded which). The source of these receptors is a young man who had recovered from COVID-19.

This chain uses TRBV2 with TRBJ2-1, with D unresolved. With 3 bases removed from V and 0 bases from J, the gap between germline ends came to 6 bases. This CDR3 has 14 residues. Germline CDR1 SNHLY, CDR2 FYNNEI. The CDR3 coding sequence is TGTGCCAGCAGTGAGCAGCGCTCCTACAATGAGCAGTTCTTC. Its translation: CASSEQRSYNEQFF.

This chain uses TRBV28 with TRBJ2-1, with 7 bases lining up with TRBD1. V trimming: 6 bases; J trimming: 4 bases; junction bases outside the gene matches: 9. From germline, CDR1 is MDHEN and CDR2 SYDVKM. CDR3 length equals 15 residues. CDR3 loop: CASSIRDRDYNEQFF. DNA of the CDR3: TGTGCCAGCAGCATCCGGGACAGAGATTACAATGAGCAGTTCTTC.

This clone has a single count. The V gene is TRBV6-1, the J gene TRBJ2-7; D is unresolved. This CDR3 is 14 amino acids long. V was clipped by 2 bases and J by 0 bases, with 8 bases between them. Germline CDR1 is MNHNS and CDR2 is SASEGT. CDR3 sequence: CASSEQSRSYEQYF. CDR3 nucleotides: TGTGCCAGCAGTGAACAGTCTCGCTCCTACGAGCAGTACTTC.

The gene calls are TRBV19 and TRBJ2-7; possible D gene TRBD1, 6 bases. Per germline, CDR1 LNHDA and CDR2 SQIVND (reference sequence). The CDR3 contains 15 residues. V was trimmed by 5 bases and J by 0 bases, leaving 14 bases between them. CDR3 bases: TGTGCCAGTAGTTTGTCGGTGGGGGCCTCCTACGAGCAGTACTTC. Protein sequence: CASSLSVGASYEQYF. The full variable domain, in which reference TRBV19 and TRBJ2-7 provide the parts outside the CDR3, is DGGITQSPKYLFRKEGQNVTLSCEQNLNHDAMYWYRQDPGQGLRLIYYSQIVNDFQKGDIAEGYSVSREKKESFPLTVTSAQKNPTAFYLCASSLSVGASYEQYFGPGTRLTVT.

This clone occurred once. The chain joins TRBV7-2 to TRBJ2-3; D ambiguous. Germline-derived CDR1 and CDR2 are SGHTA and FQGNSA. The CDR3 is made up of 13 amino acids. The V end lost 0 bases, the J end lost 2 bases, and 3 bases lay between the germline ends. This CDR3 reads CASSLANTDTQYF. CDR3 DNA sequence: TGTGCCAGCAGCTTAGCCAACACAGATACGCAGTATTTT. Using reference TRBV7-2 and TRBJ2-3 for the parts outside the CDR3, the full variable domain is GAGVSQSPSNKVTEKGKDVELRCDPISGHTALYWYRQSLGQGLEFLIYFQGNSAPDKSGLPSDRFSAERTGGSVSTLTIQRTQQEDSAVYLCASSLANTDTQYFGPGTRLTVL.

The chain employs TRBV7-9 and TRBJ2-7; 9 nucleotides line up with TRBD1. There are 13 residues in the CDR3. Looked up from germline, CDR1 is SEHNR and CDR2 is FQNEAQ (reference sequence). V shed 9 bases, J shed 0 bases, and the junction held 3 bases outside the gene matches. This CDR3 reads CASTGGYSYEQYF. The DNA of the CDR3 is TGTGCCAGTACAGGGGGCTACTCCTACGAGCAGTACTTC.

The CDR3, as DNA: TGTGCCAGCAGCGCCAAACAGGGCCCTAACTATGGCTACACCTTC. This encodes CASSAKQGPNYGYTF. The V call is TRBV9, the J call TRBJ1-2; D perhaps matches TRBD1 (6 bases). The CDR3 sequence is 15 residues long. The V end lost 3 bases, the J end lost 0 bases, and 12 bases lay between the germline ends. Germline-derived CDR1 and CDR2 are SGDLS and YYNGEE.

The chain uses TRBV18 and TRBJ1-3; 7 bases are a match to TRBD1. This CDR3 is built from 16 residues. J lost 0 bases, V lost 7 bases, and 9 bases had no gene match. The germline CDR1 and CDR2 sequences are KGHSH and LQKENI. The CDR3 is CASFGTELNSGNTIYF. The DNA for the CDR3 is TGTGCCAGCTTCGGGACAGAATTGAACTCTGGAAACACCATATATTTT.

The chain joins TRBV15 to TRBJ2-5, with 8 bases aligning to TRBD1. This CDR3 is built from 18 residues. Trimming at V came to 0 bases and at J to 5 bases, leaving 14 bases not matched to a gene. Germline assignment: CDR1 LNHNV and CDR2 YYDKDF (reference sequence). In DNA form, the CDR3 reads TGTGCCACCAGCAGAGACCCCCCCAGACAGGGGAGAACCGAGACCCAGTACTTC. Translating it yields CATSRDPPRQGRTETQYF.

The chain combines TRBV29-1 with TRBJ2-1, with 9 nucleotides matching TRBD1. This CDR3 comprises 15 residues. From germline, CDR1 is SQVTM and CDR2 ANQGSEA. Trimming removed 4 bases from V and 2 bases from J; junction bases left unmatched: 6. CDR3: CSVAPGQGPYNEQFF. CDR3 nucleotide sequence: TGCAGCGTTGCCCCGGGACAGGGCCCCTACAATGAGCAGTTCTTC.

This clone has a count of ten or more. The chain employs TRBV6-5 and TRBJ2-1; TRBD2 is a possible D gene (6 bases). CDR1 and CDR2 from the germline V gene are MNHEY and SVGAGI. V was trimmed by 8 bases and J by 0 bases, leaving 11 bases between them. The CDR3 is made up of 14 amino acids. For the CDR3, the DNA is TGTGCCAGCGCGTTCGGGGGCTCCTACAATGAGCAGTTCTTC. This sequence encodes CASAFGGSYNEQFF.

The CDR3 nucleotides are TGTGCCAGCAGCTACTCCGGGACAGGGGGCTCAGTAAACACCATATATTTT. As protein: CASSYSGTGGSVNTIYF. The V gene is TRBV5-4, the J gene TRBJ1-3; TRBD1 matches at 12 bases. In germline, CDR1 is SGHNT, CDR2 YYREEE (reference sequence). This CDR3 is built from 17 residues. V lost 3 bases to trimming and J lost 6 bases; unmatched junction nucleotides: 10.

V and J are TRBV19 and TRBJ1-2, with D possibly being TRBD1 (5 bases). Germline CDR1 LNHDA, CDR2 SQIVND (reference sequence). The CDR3 runs 13 residues. Trimming removed 4 bases at V and 2 bases at J, with 8 bases between. The CDR3 sequence: CASSKGWNYGYTF. DNA of the CDR3: TGTGCCAGTAGTAAGGGGTGGAACTATGGCTACACCTTC.

This clone was recorded only once. The chain links TRBV14 to TRBJ1-1, with D hard to call. V lost 4 bases and J 3 bases, leaving 9 bases between the germline ends. The CDR3 is made up of 13 amino acids. Germline V gene lookup returns CDR1 SGHDN and CDR2 FVKESK. Here the CDR3 reads CASSPRSDTEAFF. DNA for the CDR3: TGTGCCAGCAGCCCACGGTCGGACACTGAAGCTTTCTTT.

The gene calls are TRBV6-5 and TRBJ1-1; D is undetermined. Germline V gene sequence: CDR1 MNHEY, CDR2 SVGAGI. Trimming left V 8 bases short and J 2 bases short, with 12 bases between. This CDR3 region has 13 residues. CDR3 in DNA: TGTGCCAGCGGGTCCCAGGAAAACACTGAAGCTTTCTTT. Encoded protein: CASGSQENTEAFF.

Of note for this clone: The CDR3 carries no conserved terminal phenylalanine or tryptophan, so it likely arises from a read error. The DNA is omitted, as the CDR3 cannot be located on it reliably, and the CDR3 follows TCRdb's listing. V gene TRBV27 combines with J gene TRBJ2-7; TRBD1 reflects the table's D call only, with no check against the DNA. The CDR3 contains 13 residues when both ends are counted. From germline, CDR1 is MNHEY and CDR2 SMNVEV (reference sequence). CDR3 amino acids: CASSLPHLDRGWL.

This clone was found once. The chain couples TRBV7-2 to TRBJ2-1; 9 bases match TRBD2. V lost 2 bases and J lost 9; bases outside the gene matches: 5. CDR1 is SGHTA, CDR2 FQGNSA, per germline. CDR3 length: 14 amino acids. The CDR3 loop reads CASSLSRGGLEQFF. For the CDR3, the DNA is TGTGCCAGCAGCTTATCGCGGGGGGGTCTTGAGCAGTTCTTC.

The rearrangement links TRBV18 to TRBJ2-5, with D maybe TRBD1 (6 bases). CDR3 size: 16 residues. Per germline, CDR1 KGHSH and CDR2 LQKENI. The ends were cut back, 2 bases at V and 2 bases at J, with 15 bases in the middle. CDR3 loop: CASSPMLPGTQETQYF. The CDR3 DNA reads as TGTGCCAGCTCACCAATGCTGCCCGGGACACAAGAGACCCAGTACTTC. The full variable domain, rest sourced from reference TRBV18 and TRBJ2-5, is NAGVMQNPRHLVRRRGQEARLRCSPMKGHSHVYWYRQLPEEGLKFMVYLQKENIIDESGMPKERFSAEFPKEGPSILRIQQVVRGDSAAYFCASSPMLPGTQETQYFGPGTRLLVL.

The genes are TRBV10-3 and TRBJ1-2, with 10 bases that match TRBD1. Germline loops: CDR1 ENHRY, CDR2 SYGVKD. The CDR3 consists of 14 residues. With V trimmed by 0 bases and J by 8 bases, 3 bases remained unmatched. The CDR3 region is CAISESTGGKGYTF. For the CDR3, the DNA is TGTGCCATCAGTGAGTCGACAGGGGGCAAGGGCTACACCTTC.

The chain recombines TRBV29-1 with TRBJ1-3; TRBD1 matches at 9 bases. Germline values: CDR1 SQVTM, CDR2 ANQGSEA. The length of the CDR3 is 16 residues. The V and J ends lost 4 bases and 2 bases, in that order; junction bases with no gene match: 9. This chain's CDR3 is CSVADEGDRAGNTIYF. CDR3 sequence (DNA): TGCAGCGTTGCGGACGAGGGGGACAGGGCTGGAAACACCATATATTTT. Filled out from reference TRBV29-1 and TRBJ1-3, the complete variable domain reads SAVISQKPSRDICQRGTSLTIQCQVDSQVTMMFWYRQQPGQSLTLIATANQGSEATYESGFVIDKFPISRPNLTFSTLTVSNMSPEDSSIYLCSVADEGDRAGNTIYFGEGSWLTVV.